Below are 8 T cell receptor beta chains sequenced from a single sample in a study of cytomegalovirus exposure and HLA in healthy donors. With 60 Vbeta and 13 Jbeta primers, the PCR was carried out. Profiling relied on immunoSEQ multiplex PCR, and the TCRdb table lists in-frame clones only, not all of them. The sample lists 150,000 to 200,000 clones, over 75% occurring once. Source material: PBMCs. The receptors come from a human donor in good health.

This CDR3 reads CASSTGQGTDYGYTF. The CDR3 DNA follows: TGTGCCAGCAGCACCGGACAGGGAACGGACTATGGCTACACCTTC. The chain combines TRBV9 with TRBJ1-2; 8 nucleotides line up with TRBD1. This CDR3 region has 15 residues. CDR1 is SGDLS and CDR2 is YYNGEE in the germline V gene. Trimming at V came to 4 bases and at J to 3 bases, leaving 8 bases not matched to a gene.

This clone appeared a single time. The chain is built from TRBV7-2 and TRBJ1-1; D is unresolved. Germline V lookup: CDR1 SGHTA, CDR2 FQGNSA. The V end was cut by 1 base, the J end by 4 bases, with 10 bases between. This CDR3 spans 14 amino acids. CDR3 sequence reads: CASSLGPVSTEAFF. In nucleotides, the CDR3 is TGTGCCAGCAGCTTAGGGCCCGTTTCCACTGAAGCTTTCTTT.

The chain links TRBV14 to TRBJ1-4; 7 bases match TRBD1. The germline V gene has CDR1 SGHDN and CDR2 FVKESK. The CDR3 spans 15 residues. J lost 4 bases, V lost 4 bases, and 6 bases had no gene match. This CDR3 is CASSPGGLINEKLFF. The CDR3 nucleotides read TGTGCCAGCAGCCCAGGGGGACTCATTAATGAAAAACTGTTTTTT.

In nucleotides, the CDR3 is TGTGCCAGCAGCGACAGCTATGGCTACACCTTC. Encoded protein: CASSDSYGYTF. The chain couples TRBV9 to TRBJ1-2, with D uncertain. Germline assignment: CDR1 SGDLS and CDR2 YYNGEE. The V end was cut by 3 bases, the J end by 4 bases, with 4 bases between. The CDR3 extends over 11 amino acids.

This chain joins TRBV6-5 and TRBJ1-2; TRBD1 might be the D (6 bases). The CDR3 is made up of 13 amino acids. V lost 6 bases and J 7 bases, leaving 15 bases between the germline ends. Germline V lookup: CDR1 MNHEY, CDR2 SVGAGI. The CDR3 loop is CASSRSLGGGYTF. Here the CDR3 DNA reads TGTGCCAGCAGCCGCTCCCTAGGGGGTGGCTACACCTTC.

V gene TRBV2 combines with J gene TRBJ1-2, with D perhaps matching TRBD1 (5 bases). Trimming cost V 7 bases and J 3 bases, with 9 bases left between them. Germline V gives CDR1 SNHLY, CDR2 FYNNEI. CDR3 length: 12 amino acids. The chain's CDR3 is CASKGQYYGYTF. In DNA form, the CDR3 reads TGTGCCAGCAAGGGGCAGTACTATGGCTACACCTTC.

The chain recombines TRBV5-6 with TRBJ1-4; maybe TRBD1 (5 bases). V lost 5 bases, J lost 0 bases, and 23 bases lay in between. The germline gives CDR1 SGHDT, CDR2 YYEEEE. The CDR3 is 19 amino acids. The CDR3 region has the DNA TGTGCCAGCAGAGAGAACAGGAGAAAAAATTTAGCAACTAATGAAAAACTGTTTTTT. Residues: CASRENRRKNLATNEKLFF.

The chain carries TRBV15 and TRBJ1-5; unclear D gene. Germline assignment: CDR1 LNHNV and CDR2 YYDKDF (reference sequence). This CDR3 contains 13 residues. The V end lost 0 bases, the J end lost 4 bases, and 4 bases lay between the germline ends. CDR3 in DNA: TGTGCCACCAGCAGAGATATAAATCAGCCCCAGCATTTT. This gives the protein CATSRDINQPQHF.